What follows are 23 T cell receptor beta chains derived from one specimen sequenced in a study of response to subunit inactivated influenza vaccine. TCRdb fed the RT-PCR reads into MiXCR, producing one record per CDR3 protein. The sample includes more than 400,000 distinct CDR3 sequences, around 9.9% of them seen just once. Here the sequenced sample was PBMCs from blood, taken about 6 weeks after vaccination. These receptors came from a man in his forties or fifties who received an inactivated influenza vaccine.

This clonotype was found a few times. V is TRBV7-3 and J is TRBJ2-5, with a weak D call TRBD2 (6 bases). Germline V gene sequence: CDR1 SGHTA, CDR2 FQGTGA. The V and J ends lost 8 bases and 5 bases respectively, with 15 bases between them. This CDR3 comprises 13 residues. The CDR3 nucleotides read TGTGCCAGCGCCATCGGGAGAGAGGAGACCCAGTACTTC. Translated: CASAIGREETQYF.

This clonotype was counted between two and nine times. This chain links TRBV13 with TRBJ2-5, with TRBD1 as a possible D gene (6 bases). Trimming removed 3 bases from V and 5 bases from J, with 16 bases in between. The CDR3 loop spans 15 amino acids. The germline V gene encodes CDR1 PRHDT and CDR2 FYEKMQ (reference sequence). Written as DNA, the CDR3 is TGTGCCAGCAGCTTGGGCAGGGGCGGCGGGGAGACCCAGTACTTC. Translation gives CASSLGRGGGETQYF.

In its sample, this clonotype was seen many times. This chain links TRBV6-2 or TRBV6-3 with TRBJ2-7; weak D call: TRBD2 (5 bases). The germline CDR1 and CDR2 sequences are MNHEY and SVGEGT. This CDR3 contains 17 residues. Between the trimmed V and J ends, which lost 6 bases and 5 bases, there was a span of 26 bases. The CDR3 here is CASSGSTYRTRSHEQYF. In DNA, the CDR3 is TGTGCCAGCAGCGGATCAACTTATCGGACTCGAAGCCACGAGCAGTACTTC.

This clonotype was found a few times. The chain combines TRBV7-9 with TRBJ2-5; no clear D. V was cut by 4 bases and J by 3 bases, with 12 bases left in between. The CDR3 sequence is 14 residues long. Germline CDR1 reads SEHNR; CDR2 reads FQNEAQ (reference sequence). CDR3 coding DNA: TGTGCCAGCAGCTCCAGTCTGGGTAAAGAGACCCAGTACTTC. Its translation is CASSSSLGKETQYF.

This clonotype was recorded at least ten times. V and J are TRBV5-1 and TRBJ2-1; 7 bases agree with TRBD1. Unmatched junction bases numbered 9, after V lost 4 bases and J lost 8 bases. In germline, CDR1 is SGHRS, CDR2 YFSETQ. CDR3 length equals 14 residues. The chain's CDR3 is CASSLHRGGDEQFF. The CDR3 region has the DNA TGCGCCAGCAGCCTACACAGGGGTGGGGATGAGCAGTTCTTC. The whole variable domain, remainder taken from reference TRBV5-1 and TRBJ2-1, is KAGVTQTPRYLIKTRGQQVTLSCSPISGHRSVSWYQQTPGQGLQFLFEYFSETQRNKGNFPGRFSGRQFSNSRSEMNVSTLELGDSALYLCASSLHRGGDEQFFGPGTRLTVL.

The V and J genes are TRBV12-3 or TRBV12-4 and TRBJ2-2; 11 positions match TRBD2. J lost 0 bases, V lost 4 bases, and 1 base had no gene match. The CDR3 loop spans 16 amino acids. CDR3: CASSSTSGANTGELFF. The CDR3 nucleotides read TGTGCCAGCAGTTCGACTAGCGGGGCGAACACCGGGGAGCTGTTTTTT.

This chain links TRBV29-1 with TRBJ2-3; possible D gene TRBD2, 5 bases. V shed 3 bases and J shed 5 bases, with 9 bases lying between them. Germline V lookup: CDR1 SQVTM, CDR2 ANQGSEA. CDR3 length equals 12 residues. In nucleotides, the CDR3 is TGCAGCGTTGACAGCGGCGGAGATACGCAGTATTTT. Translated, it gives CSVDSGGDTQYF.

The sample holds a few counts of this clonotype. The rearrangement joins TRBV6-1 to TRBJ2-7; 12 positions agree with TRBD2. The CDR3 contains 16 residues. The V and J ends lost 7 bases and 5 bases, in that order; junction bases with no gene match: 12. Germline loops: CDR1 MNHNS, CDR2 SASEGT. The CDR3 nucleotides are TGTGCCAGCACCTATTTAGCGGCTAGCGGGAGGGACGAGCAGTACTTC. This translates into CASTYLAASGRDEQYF.

In this sample, this clonotype turned up many times. The chain combines TRBV15 with TRBJ2-5; 8 nucleotides line up with TRBD2. The length of the CDR3 is 15 residues. Unmatched junction bases numbered 5, after V lost 1 base and J lost 4 bases. Germline values: CDR1 LNHNV, CDR2 YYDKDF (reference sequence). CDR3 sequence reads: CATSRARTSGETQYF. The CDR3 coding sequence is TGTGCCACCAGCAGAGCCAGAACTAGCGGAGAGACCCAGTACTTC.

This clonotype has a count of ten or more. The chain is built from TRBV29-1 and TRBJ2-3, with no clear D. This CDR3 region has 12 residues. V was trimmed by 7 bases and J by 6 bases, leaving 14 bases between them. The germline V gene has CDR1 SQVTM and CDR2 ANQGSEA. CDR3 nucleotides: TGCAGCGGAGGTAGCCCCCGGGATACGCAGTATTTT. Its protein is CSGGSPRDTQYF.

This chain joins TRBV20-1 and TRBJ2-5, with 8 bases matching TRBD2. The ends lost 0 bases at V and 0 bases at J; junction bases unmatched: 6. The CDR3 covers 16 residues. Germline CDR1 and CDR2: DFQATT and SNEGSKA (reference sequence). The CDR3 reads CSARDGSSGYQETQYF. DNA for the CDR3: TGCAGTGCTAGAGATGGGTCTAGCGGGTACCAAGAGACCCAGTACTTC.

This clonotype came up a few times. The rearrangement links TRBV12-3 or TRBV12-4 to TRBJ1-3; no clear D. V was cut by 6 bases and J by 3 bases, with 12 bases left in between. The CDR3 sequence is 14 residues long. The CDR3: CASSRTADGNTIYF. The CDR3 DNA sequence: TGTGCCAGCAGCCGGACCGCGGATGGAAACACCATATATTTT.

This clonotype showed up just a few times. The genes are TRBV6-2 or TRBV6-3 and TRBJ1-5, with TRBD1 matching 7 bases. The CDR3 spans 13 residues. Trimming removed 5 bases from V and 9 bases from J; junction bases left unmatched: 7. CDR1 MNHEY and CDR2 SVGEGT come from the germline V gene. Here the CDR3 reads CASSQHDRAPQHF. The CDR3 region has the DNA TGTGCCAGCAGTCAACACGACAGGGCGCCCCAGCATTTT.

The chain joins TRBV19 to TRBJ1-1; D possibly corresponds to TRBD1 (5 bases). The V and J ends lost 5 bases and 0 bases respectively, with 13 bases between them. The germline gives CDR1 LNHDA, CDR2 SQIVND (reference sequence). The CDR3 is 15 residues long. DNA for the CDR3: TGTGCCAGTAGTTTACGGGCAGGGTTGAACACTGAAGCTTTCTTT. Its protein is CASSLRAGLNTEAFF.

A few counts support this clonotype. The chain links TRBV10-3 to TRBJ2-7, with a weak D call TRBD1 (7 bases). The CDR3 sequence is 12 residues long. Trimming removed 9 bases from V and 3 bases from J, with 12 bases in between. Germline V gene sequence: CDR1 ENHRY, CDR2 SYGVKD. CDR3 amino acids: CAISQGGYEQYF. The CDR3 DNA reads TGTGCCATTTCCCAGGGGGGCTACGAGCAGTACTTC.

This clonotype occurred a few times. This chain uses TRBV20-1 with TRBJ1-5; possible D gene TRBD1, 6 bases. Germline CDR1 and CDR2: DFQATT and SNEGSKA (reference sequence). The CDR3 is 14 amino acids. The V end lost 2 bases, the J end lost 6 bases, and 14 bases lay between the germline ends. Here the CDR3 DNA reads TGCAGTGCTAGAATGGCAGGGGAGGGTCAGCCCCAGCATTTT. It codes for CSARMAGEGQPQHF.

This clonotype was seen repeatedly, ten times or more. The chain employs TRBV12-3 or TRBV12-4 and TRBJ2-5; D is ambiguous. CDR3 size: 14 residues. V lost 3 bases and J lost 1, with 9 bases in between. The CDR3 region is CASSLGTPQETQYF. The CDR3 nucleotides read TGTGCCAGCAGTTTGGGTACGCCCCAAGAGACCCAGTACTTC.

Only a few counts were recorded for this clonotype. The chain recombines TRBV7-2 with TRBJ2-5; D is undetermined. The V end lost 5 bases, the J end lost 5 bases, and 18 bases lay between the germline ends. Germline-derived CDR1 and CDR2 are SGHTA and FQGNSA. The CDR3 covers 15 residues. CDR3 amino acids: CASSRQVRADETQYF. CDR3 sequence (DNA): TGTGCCAGCAGCCGGCAAGTTCGGGCGGACGAGACCCAGTACTTC.

This clonotype has just a few counts. The V and J genes are TRBV10-3 and TRBJ2-5; D ambiguous. V was clipped by 3 bases and J by 5 bases, with 10 bases between them. Germline V lookup: CDR1 ENHRY, CDR2 SYGVKD. The CDR3 spans 13 residues. The CDR3 region is CAISDGVSETQYF. DNA of the CDR3: TGTGCCATCAGTGATGGTGTGTCTGAGACCCAGTACTTC.

The chain employs TRBV20-1 and TRBJ2-1; a weak D match, TRBD2 (5 bases). The germline V and J ends were trimmed by 0 bases and 4 bases, with 13 bases remaining between them. CDR3 length: 15 residues. Looked up from germline, CDR1 is DFQATT and CDR2 is SNEGSKA (reference sequence). The CDR3: CSARDRWRSYNEQFF. For the CDR3, the DNA is TGCAGTGCTAGAGATCGATGGAGGTCTTACAATGAGCAGTTCTTC.

The chain is built from TRBV3-1 and TRBJ2-7, with TRBD1 as a possible D gene (5 bases). The CDR3 is 16 amino acids. The V end was cut by 4 bases, the J end by 8 bases, with 24 bases between. CDR1 is LGHDT and CDR2 is YNNKEL in the germline V gene (reference sequence). Here the CDR3 DNA reads TGTGCCAGCAGCCCCCCAAGGCAGGGCGGTTTCGCCAAGCAGTACTTC. Protein product: CASSPPRQGGFAKQYF.

The chain couples TRBV4-2 to TRBJ2-3, with 7 nucleotides matching TRBD2. The CDR3 spans 15 residues. Germline CDR1 LGHNA, CDR2 YNFKEQ. With V trimmed by 5 bases and J by 7 bases, 12 bases remained unmatched. The CDR3 sequence is CASSTLAEGSHTQYF. CDR3 bases: TGTGCCAGCAGCACGCTAGCGGAGGGTTCACATACGCAGTATTTT.

This clonotype occurred a few times. The V gene is TRBV10-3, the J gene TRBJ1-4, with D tentatively TRBD1 (6 bases). Trimming pared 3 bases from V and 11 bases from J, leaving 10 bases between. This CDR3 has 12 amino acids. The germline CDR1 and CDR2 sequences are ENHRY and SYGVKD. The CDR3 region is CAISDSRGKLFF. Here the CDR3 DNA reads TGTGCCATCAGTGACTCAAGGGGGAAACTGTTTTTT.